This T cell receptor beta chain was profiled in a study of regulatory T cells in long-lasting Graves disease. Indicated time point: persistent/refractory GD, antithyroid drugs over 5 years with positive TRAb. From PBMCs, RNA was extracted and then used to make the TCR library. Deletions cut 2 bases from V and 0 bases from J, with 8 bases between. The CDR3 contains 15 residues. Assembly of TCR beta libraries relied on iRepertoire HTBI primers together with Arm-PCR of CDR3 regions. From the multiplex PCR reads, TCRdb called clonotypes with MiXCR, one entry per CDR3 protein. The table shows about 660,000 distinct CDR3 sequences, with around 30% occurring only once.

The V and J genes are TRBV12-3 or TRBV12-4 and TRBJ1-3, with D hard to call. This material consisted of peripheral blood mononuclear cells (PBMCs), taken when the disease was refractory, from a patient treated with antithyroid drugs. The receptor comes from a female donor with Graves disease. The DNA of the CDR3 is TGTGCCAGCAGTTTACAGGCGAGCTCTGGAAACACCATATATTTT. It encodes CASSLQASSGNTIYF.